The clone carrying this T cell receptor (beta chain) appeared once. Germline V gives CDR1 ENHRY, CDR2 SYGVKD. The V and J ends lost 6 bases and 7 bases, in that order; junction bases with no gene match: 12. This CDR3 region has 15 residues. The data were taken from a study of blood T cell repertoires in COVID-19. The method was immunoSEQ multiplex PCR; TCRdb's version includes in-frame clones alone and lacks a portion of them. Of about 240,000 clones listed, about nine tenths are singletons. The TCR sequence derives from a man in his 60s who had recovered from COVID-19. The source material was peripheral blood. The chain joins TRBV10-3 to TRBJ2-1; 7 bases are a match to TRBD1. CDR3 DNA sequence: TGTGCCATCAGCCCAACAGGGGCGATCACTAATGAGCAGTTCTTC. This codes for CAISPTGAITNEQFF.